This paragraph covers one T cell receptor beta chain sequence. The data were taken from a study of blood T cells in healthy people across ages. PBMCs, at least 7 million per sample, were isolated. The authors ran a second PCR of 7 to 11 cycles using a sample-barcoded 5' primer and a J-beta primer mix. Via MiXCR, TCRdb re-called the 5' RACE reads, giving one row per CDR3 protein. The top ten clones hold 9.4% of a sample with some 760,000 distinct CDR3 sequences, roughly 25% of them seen once. Germline CDR1 DFQATT, CDR2 SNEGSKA (reference sequence). The ends were cut back, 3 bases at V and 0 bases at J, with 15 bases in the middle. The CDR3 is 15 amino acids. These data were likewise used in another study, on T cells of mothers and their children.

Sequenced: blood. The TCR was taken from a boy aged 5 to 17 in good health. The V gene is TRBV20-1, the J gene TRBJ2-7; the D call may be TRBD1 or TRBD2 (6 bases each). The CDR3 is CSASSMGGSSYEQYF. DNA of the CDR3: TGCAGTGCTAGTTCCATGGGGGGCAGCTCCTACGAGCAGTACTTC.